Given below is one T cell receptor beta chain in context. These data are taken from a study of monozygotic twins with inflammatory bowel disease. Each sample had eight separate cDNA synthesis reactions. After re-calling the 5' RACE reads, TCRdb lists one entry per CDR3 protein, DNA absent. The sample has about 130,000 distinct CDR3 sequences. This CDR3 is built from 18 residues. CDR1 is LGHNA, CDR2 YNFKEQ, per germline. Total RNA was isolated from whole blood without T cell sorting. The receptor comes from a human donor with ulcerative colitis or Crohn's disease, or a healthy co-twin of an affected twin (not recorded which). V gene TRBV4-2 combines with J gene TRBJ2-2; TCRdb selects TRBD2, and the lack of DNA leaves this call unchecked. Sequencing was done on a sample of blood. The CDR3 loop reads CASSQDRLAGGFTGELFF.